This TCR beta chain was obtained from a study of chemoradiotherapy in HPV16-positive cancers. This CDR3 has 19 residues. Germline CDR1 SGHAT, CDR2 FQNNGV. The ends were cut back, 5 bases at V and 3 bases at J, with 25 bases in the middle. Repertoires were sampled repeatedly during chemoradiotherapy. Sequencing was performed with immunoSEQ multiplex PCR; in TCRdb, only in-frame clones are kept and a portion is missing. The data hold about 2,900 clones, with around 80% observed a single time. The sample in question was tumor tissue, obtained from a patient who underwent chemoradiotherapy. V and J are TRBV11-2 and TRBJ2-2, with a tentative D call TRBD2 (6 bases). This clonotype was obtained from a human donor with HPV-associated anogenital cancer. CDR3: CASSPQLEGLLWDTGELFF. DNA for the CDR3: TGTGCCAGCAGCCCCCAATTGGAGGGTTTATTGTGGGACACCGGGGAGCTGTTTTTT. Looking up the rest from reference TRBV11-2 and TRBJ2-2 gives the full variable domain: EAGVAQSPRYKIIEKRQSVAFWCNPISGHATLYWYQQILGQGPKLLIQFQNNGVVDDSQLPKDRFSAERLKGVDSTLKIQPAKLEDSAVYLCASSPQLEGLLWDTGELFFGEGSRLTVL.